Below, 9 T cell receptor beta chains from the same sample are listed, as sequenced in a study of blood T cell repertoires in COVID-19 (dated by TCRdb to 2020 to 2021). The protocol used for the library was the immunoSEQ multiplex PCR assay. TCRdb stores this immuneACCESS table with in-frame sequences only. Part of the clones is absent; in the studies checked, under half of the shortfall reflects unresolved V genes, and no reason is known for the rest. The sample contains 300,000 to 450,000 clones, around 87% of them found a single time. The ten biggest clones cover roughly 1% of the sample. The specimen was PBMCs or T cells enriched from blood (not recorded which). These receptors were collected from a man aged 18 to 30 who had recovered from COVID-19.

This rearrangement joins TRBV30 to TRBJ1-1, with unresolved D. CDR1 and CDR2 from the germline V gene are GTSNPN and SVGIG (reference sequence). The CDR3 spans 13 residues. V dropped 0 bases and J dropped 3 bases, with 8 bases sitting between them. The chain's CDR3 is CAWSVHSYTEAFF. The CDR3 region has the DNA TGTGCCTGGAGTGTACACAGCTACACTGAAGCTTTCTTT.

The V and J genes are TRBV6-5 and TRBJ1-1; tentative D call: TRBD1 (5 bases). Per the germline V gene, CDR1 is MNHEY and CDR2 is SVGAGI. Deletions cut 8 bases from V and 1 base from J, with 8 bases between. CDR3 size: 12 residues. CDR3 protein: CASQTGNTEAFF. For the CDR3, the DNA is TGTGCCAGCCAAACAGGGAACACTGAAGCTTTCTTT.

The chain has TRBV28 and TRBJ2-1; TRBD2 is a possible D gene (6 bases). The CDR3 length is 14 residues. Trimming left V 2 bases short and J 8 bases short, with 13 bases between. The germline V gene encodes CDR1 MDHEN and CDR2 SYDVKM. The CDR3 sequence: CASSLPGGRDEQFF. For the CDR3, the DNA is TGTGCCAGCAGTTTACCCGGGGGTCGGGATGAGCAGTTCTTC.

The chain is built from TRBV5-4 and TRBJ2-5; no clear D. The germline V and J ends were trimmed by 2 bases and 2 bases, with 10 bases remaining between them. Germline CDR1 reads SGHNT; CDR2 reads YYREEE (reference sequence). The CDR3 has 14 amino acids. The CDR3 sequence is CASSFSRLQETQYF. CDR3 DNA: TGTGCCAGCAGCTTCTCGCGGCTACAAGAGACCCAGTACTTC. Filled out from reference TRBV5-4 and TRBJ2-5, the complete variable domain reads ETGVTQSPTHLIKTRGQQVTLRCSSQSGHNTVSWYQQALGQGPQFIFQYYREEENGRGNFPPRFSGLQFPNYSSELNVNALELDDSALYLCASSFSRLQETQYFGPGTRLLVL.

The chain couples TRBV18 to TRBJ1-1; D ambiguous. Trimming left V 0 bases short and J 2 bases short, with 10 bases between. This CDR3 comprises 15 residues. Germline V CDR1 and CDR2: KGHSH, LQKENI. CDR3 DNA: TGTGCCAGCTCACCACCAGCCGGAGTTAACACTGAAGCTTTCTTT. Residues: CASSPPAGVNTEAFF.

The rearrangement uses TRBV5-4 and TRBJ2-2; no clear D. Trimming pared 0 bases from V and 6 bases from J, leaving 15 bases between. Germline V lookup: CDR1 SGHNT, CDR2 YYREEE (reference sequence). The CDR3 loop spans 16 amino acids. The chain's CDR3 is CASSLAWRLGSGELFF. For the CDR3, the DNA is TGTGCCAGCAGCTTGGCTTGGCGTCTGGGCTCCGGGGAGCTGTTTTTT.

The rearrangement joins TRBV7-9 to TRBJ2-7; no definite D call. The V end lost 2 bases, the J end lost 4 bases, and 3 bases lay between the germline ends. The CDR3 covers 11 residues. Germline CDR1 SEHNR, CDR2 FQNEAQ (reference sequence). CDR3 sequence: CASSLRYEQYF. CDR3 bases: TGTGCCAGCAGCTTACGGTACGAGCAGTACTTC.

This chain uses TRBV20-1 with TRBJ1-2; D is undetermined. CDR3 length equals 11 residues. The germline CDR1 and CDR2 sequences are DFQATT and SNEGSKA (reference sequence). Trimming removed 7 bases at V and 5 bases at J, with 11 bases between. CDR3 region: CSGAGSYGYTF. The CDR3 DNA follows: TGCAGTGGGGCGGGTTCATATGGCTACACCTTC.

This chain connects TRBV28 to TRBJ2-1, with 7 bases matching TRBD2. V was clipped by 5 bases and J by 6 bases; unmatched bases: 4. This CDR3 has 13 amino acids. Looked up from germline, CDR1 is MDHEN and CDR2 is SYDVKM. CDR3 residues: CASSATSVNEQFF. In DNA, the CDR3 is TGTGCCAGCAGTGCAACTAGCGTCAATGAGCAGTTCTTC.